This paragraph reports one T cell receptor beta chain. This specimen belongs to a study of blood T cells in healthy people across ages. Germline V gene data show CDR1 as DFQATT and CDR2 as SNEGSKA (reference sequence). This CDR3 has 13 residues. V trimming: 6 bases; J trimming: 9 bases; junction bases outside the gene matches: 11. PCR was performed a second time for 7 to 11 cycles using a sample-barcoded 5' primer and a J-beta primer mix. TCRdb re-derived calls from the 5' RACE reads in MiXCR, one entry per CDR3 protein. The sample has about 1.4 million distinct CDR3 sequences; roughly 64% are singletons.

The rearrangement links TRBV20-1 to TRBJ1-5, with 7 positions matching TRBD1. The specimen was blood. This receptor was taken from a man aged 18 to 30 in good health. This CDR3 reads CSAEGPGGRPQHF. The CDR3, as DNA: TGCAGTGCAGAGGGGCCAGGGGGGAGGCCCCAGCATTTT.